This T cell receptor beta chain was documented in a study of Graves' ophthalmopathy and Graves' hyperthyroidism. The study amplified TCR beta CDR3 regions using RNA transcripts. In the first round, RT-PCR was carried out with HTBI primers, and a multiplex PCR formed the second round. TCRdb ran MiXCR on the multiplex PCR reads and lists one entry per CDR3 protein. The table lists approximately 460,000 distinct CDR3 sequences, under 15% of them singletons. This clonotype was counted between two and nine times. Germline CDR1 reads WNHNN; CDR2 reads SYGVQD (reference sequence). V was pared by 3 bases and J by 6 bases, with 1 base of the junction left unmatched. This CDR3 is built from 13 residues.

The genes are TRBV10-1 and TRBJ2-3; 9 nucleotides match TRBD2. The clonotype comes from a woman in her 30s with Graves' ophthalmopathy. Sequenced: blood. CDR3 sequence reads: CASSEGTSDTQYF. CDR3 DNA: TGCGCCAGCAGTGAAGGGACTAGCGATACGCAGTATTTT.